This T cell receptor beta chain was observed in a study of blood T cell repertoires in COVID-19. Study-wide context: PBMCs, B-cell-depleted T cells, or T cells were the source of the cDNA or gDNA that made up the material.

The germline CDR1 and CDR2 sequences are SGHTA and FQGNSA. There are 13 residues in the CDR3. The ends were cut back, 0 bases at V and 3 bases at J, with 5 bases in the middle. This table comes from immunoSEQ multiplex PCR, and its TCRdb copy is limited to in-frame clones, with some not included. Among 210,000 or so clones listed, 78% were seen once. V usage is TRBV7-2 and J usage is TRBJ2-5, with D unclear. Sequenced input: peripheral blood. The source is a woman over 75 with active or convalescent COVID-19. The CDR3, as DNA: TGTGCCAGCAGCTTAGCGCGAGAAGAGACCCAGTACTTC. Its translation: CASSLAREETQYF.